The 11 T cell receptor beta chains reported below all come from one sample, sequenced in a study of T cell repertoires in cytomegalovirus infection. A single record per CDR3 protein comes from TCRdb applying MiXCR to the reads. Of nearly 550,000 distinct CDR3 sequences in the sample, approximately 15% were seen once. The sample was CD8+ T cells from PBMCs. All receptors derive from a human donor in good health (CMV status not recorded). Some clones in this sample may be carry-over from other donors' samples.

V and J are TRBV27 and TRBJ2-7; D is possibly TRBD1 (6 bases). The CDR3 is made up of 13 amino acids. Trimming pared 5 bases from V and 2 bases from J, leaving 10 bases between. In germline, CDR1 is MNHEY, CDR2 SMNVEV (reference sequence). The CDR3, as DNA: TGTGCCAGCAGTGGGACACCCACCTACGAGCAGTACTTC. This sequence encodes CASSGTPTYEQYF.

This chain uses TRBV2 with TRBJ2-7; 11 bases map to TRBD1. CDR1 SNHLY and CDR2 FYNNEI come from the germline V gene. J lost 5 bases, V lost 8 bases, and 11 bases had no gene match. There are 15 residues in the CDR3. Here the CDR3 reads CASGETGTGGNEQYF. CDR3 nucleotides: TGTGCCAGCGGCGAAACCGGGACAGGGGGTAACGAGCAGTACTTC.

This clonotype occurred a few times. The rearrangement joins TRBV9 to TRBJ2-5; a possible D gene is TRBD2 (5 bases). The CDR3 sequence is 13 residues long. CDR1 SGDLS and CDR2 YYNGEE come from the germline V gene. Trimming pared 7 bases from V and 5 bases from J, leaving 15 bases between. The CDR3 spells CASGMGAGETQYF. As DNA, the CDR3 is TGTGCCAGCGGCATGGGAGCCGGGGAGACCCAGTACTTC.

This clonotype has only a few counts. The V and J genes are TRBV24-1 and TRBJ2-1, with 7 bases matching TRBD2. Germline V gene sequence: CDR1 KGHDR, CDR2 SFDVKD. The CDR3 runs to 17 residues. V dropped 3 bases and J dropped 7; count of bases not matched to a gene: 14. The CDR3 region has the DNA TGTGCCACCAGTGATAGGGACGCGGGAGTAGGCCGAAATGAGCAGTTCTTC. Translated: CATSDRDAGVGRNEQFF.

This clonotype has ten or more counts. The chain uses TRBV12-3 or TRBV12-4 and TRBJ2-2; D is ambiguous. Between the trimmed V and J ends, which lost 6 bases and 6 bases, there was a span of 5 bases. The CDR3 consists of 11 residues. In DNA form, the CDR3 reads TGTGCCAGCAGAGCCCCCGGGGAGCTGTTTTTT. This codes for CASRAPGELFF.

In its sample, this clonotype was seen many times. CDR3 sequence reads: CASSFSGQNYGYTF. The DNA of the CDR3 is TGTGCCAGCAGTTTCTCCGGACAGAACTATGGCTACACCTTC. This sequence joins TRBV27 and TRBJ1-2; D might be TRBD1 (6 bases). V dropped 3 bases and J dropped 2 bases, with 10 bases sitting between them. From germline, CDR1 is MNHEY and CDR2 SMNVEV (reference sequence). The CDR3 extends over 14 amino acids.

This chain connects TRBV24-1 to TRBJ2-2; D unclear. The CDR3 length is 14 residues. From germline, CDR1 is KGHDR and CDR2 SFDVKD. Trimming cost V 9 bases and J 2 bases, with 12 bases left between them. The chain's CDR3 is CATATPRNTGELFF. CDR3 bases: TGTGCCACCGCTACTCCTAGAAACACCGGGGAGCTGTTTTTT.

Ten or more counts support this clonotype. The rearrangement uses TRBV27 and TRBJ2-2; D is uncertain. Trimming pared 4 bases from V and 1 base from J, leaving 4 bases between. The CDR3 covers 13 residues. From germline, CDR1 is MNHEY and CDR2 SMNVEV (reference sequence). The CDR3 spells CASSSENTGELFF. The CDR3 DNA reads TGTGCCAGCAGTTCCGAGAACACCGGGGAGCTGTTTTTT.

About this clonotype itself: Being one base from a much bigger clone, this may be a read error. CDR3: CASSYGRVISPLHF. The CDR3 DNA follows: TGTGCCAGCAGTTACGGACGGGTGATTTCACCCCTCCACTTT. This chain uses TRBV6-8 with TRBJ1-6, with no clear D. Trimming pared 2 bases from V and 9 bases from J, leaving 11 bases between. The CDR3 consists of 14 residues. Germline CDR1 and CDR2: MNHGY and SAAAGT.

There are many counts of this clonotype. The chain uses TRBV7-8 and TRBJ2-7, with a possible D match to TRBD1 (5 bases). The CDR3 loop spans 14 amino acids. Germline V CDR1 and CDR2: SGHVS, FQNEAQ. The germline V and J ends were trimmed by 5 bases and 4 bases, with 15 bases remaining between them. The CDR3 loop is CASSQKAGSYEQYF. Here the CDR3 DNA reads TGTGCCAGCAGCCAGAAAGCAGGGTCTTACGAGCAGTACTTC.

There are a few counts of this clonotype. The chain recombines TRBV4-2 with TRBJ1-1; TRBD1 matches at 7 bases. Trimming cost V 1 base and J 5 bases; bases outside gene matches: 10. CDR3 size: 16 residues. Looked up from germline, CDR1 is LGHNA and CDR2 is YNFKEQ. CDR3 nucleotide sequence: TGTGCCAGCAGCCAAGGGGGGGAGGGGGCAGATACTGAAGCTTTCTTT. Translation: CASSQGGEGADTEAFF.